This T cell receptor beta chain was found in a study of molecular identifiers for immune sequencing clone quantification (dated by TCRdb to about 2018). Broadly, across the study: For a replicate experiment, RNA from roughly 20,000 or 100,000 naive CD8 T cells was divided into five aliquots, and four of the five aliquots were sequenced. CD8 T cells were used in a methods study to benchmark molecular-identifier clustering-based TCR repertoire sequencing (MIDCIRS) and TCR RNA copy counting. Overall results and qualifications from the work: Even against a background of 750,000 to 1,000,000 naive CD8 T cells, spiked-in Jurkat TCR RNA amounting to a single cell's worth was reported to be detectable. Identical TCR molecules sharing a barcode could cause highly expanded clone sizes to be underestimated. When barcode sub-clustering was omitted, TCR diversity was inflated by chimeric consensus sequences, with chimeras reaching as high as 47%. In CMV-specific effector cells, clones with more than 20 RNA copies contained over 99% of molecules, whereas in naive cells such clones contained under 1% of molecules. Modeling indicated around 2.7 TCR RNA copies recovered per cell, compared with about 10 by digital PCR, which implies a capture efficiency of approximately 30%. The naive libraries included spiked-in Jurkat TCR RNA (10 copies' worth), and this Jurkat TCR RNA is not part of the donor repertoire.

Library method: PCR. Sequenced using an Illumina HiSeq 4000. Preparation of bulk TCR libraries followed a previously described approach, with the TCR primers listed in Table S5. Total RNA was purified with the Qiagen AllPrep DNA/RNA kit. Reads from multiple sequencing runs of the same library were pooled before analysis. The authors' analysis ran thus. Reads were retained only if the reads had an exact TCR constant sequence, and the retained reads were trimmed to 150 nt and grouped according to their 12-nt molecular barcodes. Reads inside each barcode group were sub-clustered using a 15% Levenshtein threshold, and a quality-weighted consensus sequence was constructed for each RNA molecule. Non-functional sequences were discarded, and so were lower-count sequences lying one edit away from another sequence. Barcode sub-clusters with fewer than 20% of the maximum read count were removed, based on fitting two negative binomial distributions. In TCRdb, the public reads were trimmed at Q25 with fastp and aligned with MiXCR, with productive beta chains retained. Here each entry gathers all rows of one CDR3 protein and keeps the most common genes and DNA. These V and J calls rely on TCRdb rather than the paper's analysis. The sample has approximately 500,000 distinct CDR3 sequences on record, about 20% of them singletons. The top ten hold approximately 0.8% of the sample.

This clonotype was recorded at least ten times. There is no known antigen for this receptor. The record has no base qualities; no much larger clone is one base away. CDR1 is given as SEHNR and CDR2 as FQNEAQ, both from the germline V gene (reference sequence). Reading from cysteine to phenylalanine, the CDR3 counts 13 amino acids. This entry keeps only the CDR3 DNA: 39 bases, framed from base 1. Relative to germline, V is 9 bases shorter and J is 6 bases shorter, with 17 bases between their ends. Libraries of naive CD8 T cells were built from about 21,000 to 970,000 sorted cells, with 10%, 30% or 50% of the purified RNA used. Naive CD8 T cells were FACS-sorted as CD8+CD4-CCR7+CD45RA+ on a BD FACSAria II into RLT Plus buffer. Detection sensitivity was tested by spiking Jurkat RNA equal to about 10 TCR copies' worth into samples containing about 19,000-1,000,000 naive CD8 T cells. Enrichment of CD8 T cells was performed with RosetteSep CD8+ T Cell Enrichment Cocktail and Ficoll-Paque, after which ACK red cell lysis was carried out.

The origin of this receptor is a human donor in good health. Some libraries in this study had Jurkat cell RNA spiked in. The V gene is TRBV7-9 and the J gene is TRBJ1-1; the D gene is perhaps TRBD1, from 5 matching bases. The sequenced sample consisted of naive CD8+ T cells from blood, with Jurkat cell RNA spiked in. The cell subset or site label, as the study defines it: FACS-sorted CD8+CD4-CCR7+CD45RA+ naive T cells. CDR3 protein: CASRGTPRPEAFF. In nucleotide form, the sequence is TGTGCCAGTCGGGGGACGCCCCGACCTGAAGCTTTCTTT.